Below, 7 T cell receptor beta chains from the same sample are listed, as sequenced in a study of shared clonotypes between healthy human individuals. Sequencing was performed with immunoSEQ multiplex PCR; in TCRdb, only in-frame clones are kept and a portion is missing. The repertoire holds almost 750,000 clones, with 72% as singletons. Sequenced sample: memory CD4+ T cells sorted from blood. Noted subset: CD45RA-negative fraction. The receptors here all came from a woman aged 25 to 45 in good health.

The sample holds a few counts of this clone. V is TRBV18 and J is TRBJ2-7; D not certain. This CDR3 is 13 amino acids long. Per the germline V gene, CDR1 is KGHSH and CDR2 is LQKENI. Deletions cut 4 bases from V and 3 bases from J, with 10 bases between. This CDR3 is CASSREKIYEQYF. CDR3 nucleotide sequence: TGTGCCAGCTCACGAGAGAAGATCTACGAGCAGTACTTC. The entire variable domain, with the rest obtained from reference TRBV18 and TRBJ2-7, is as follows: NAGVMQNPRHLVRRRGQEARLRCSPMKGHSHVYWYRQLPEEGLKFMVYLQKENIIDESGMPKERFSAEFPKEGPSILRIQQVVRGDSAAYFCASSREKIYEQYFGPGTRLTVT.

This clone has more than one count but fewer than ten. The CDR3 protein is CASSPLGLAGGPNEQYF. The CDR3 region has the DNA TGCGCCAGCAGCCCCCTCGGACTAGCGGGAGGGCCGAACGAGCAGTACTTC. The chain links TRBV5-1 to TRBJ2-7; 15 nucleotides line up with TRBD2. Per the germline V gene, CDR1 is SGHRS and CDR2 is YFSETQ. This CDR3 contains 17 residues. The V segment lost 4 bases and the J segment 5 bases; nucleotides outside the gene matches: 10.

This clone was seen once. V usage is TRBV5-1 and J usage is TRBJ2-3; D gene uncertain. The CDR3 totals 11 residues. Trimming left V 4 bases short and J 3 bases short, with 3 bases between. Germline V lookup: CDR1 SGHRS, CDR2 YFSETQ. CDR3 nucleotide sequence: TGCGCCAGCAGCCAAACAGATACGCAGTATTTT. Translating gives CASSQTDTQYF.

This chain links TRBV2 with TRBJ1-2; 10 bases map to TRBD1. Germline V gene data show CDR1 as SNHLY and CDR2 as FYNNEI. The J segment lost 6 bases and the V segment lost 6 bases, leaving 7 bases of the junction unmatched. CDR3 length: 14 residues. CDR3 nucleotide sequence: TGTGCCAGCAGAGTTTCGGGACAGGGGCATGGCTACACCTTC. This translates into CASRVSGQGHGYTF.

The V gene is TRBV6-5, the J gene TRBJ2-1, with TRBD2 matching over 12 bases. The CDR3 contains 14 residues. CDR1 is MNHEY, CDR2 SVGAGI, per germline. V was pared by 5 bases and J by 15 bases, with 11 bases of the junction left unmatched. The CDR3 sequence is CASSPGLAGPGLFF. The CDR3 DNA follows: TGTGCCAGCAGTCCCGGACTAGCGGGGCCGGGCCTGTTCTTC.

The chain is built from TRBV18 and TRBJ2-7, with TRBD1 matching 8 bases. This CDR3 spans 14 amino acids. Trimming removed 3 bases from V and 3 bases from J; junction bases left unmatched: 4. Germline V gene sequence: CDR1 KGHSH, CDR2 LQKENI. The CDR3 loop is CASSPQGANYEQYF. Written as DNA, the CDR3 is TGTGCCAGCTCACCTCAGGGGGCGAACTACGAGCAGTACTTC.

V gene TRBV5-1 combines with J gene TRBJ1-1, with D possibly matching TRBD1 (6 bases). The CDR3 runs 13 residues. The germline V gene encodes CDR1 SGHRS and CDR2 YFSETQ. V lost 6 bases to trimming and J lost 1 base, with 10 bases between them. For the CDR3, the DNA is TGCGCCAGCATGGGGACATCGAACACTGAAGCTTTCTTT. This encodes CASMGTSNTEAFF.